Sequencing of this T cell receptor (beta chain) was carried out in a study of blood T cells in healthy people across ages. Findings and limits, study-wide: CMV status of donors was unknown, possibly confounding expanded clonotype changes. Diversity of TCR beta correlated strongly with naive T cell percentage. Higher diversity and more naive CD4+ cells were features of long-lived donors, compared to aged donors.

This CDR3 spans 15 amino acids. CDR1 is SQVTM, CDR2 ANQGSEA, per germline. The ends lost 1 base at V and 0 bases at J; junction bases unmatched: 6. The use of a sample-barcoded 5' primer and a J-beta primer mix characterized a second PCR of roughly 6 to 11 cycles. TCRdb re-called the 5' RACE reads through MiXCR, storing one row per CDR3 protein. This table holds about a million distinct CDR3 sequences, 35% to 40% found once. Note on this clonotype: Its antigen remains unknown.

Sequenced: blood. This sequence joins TRBV29-1 and TRBJ2-7, with 7 bases matching TRBD2. This TCR derives from a man younger than 30 in good health. The CDR3 loop reads CSVEGQAGISYEQYF. CDR3 nucleotides: TGCAGCGTTGAAGGGCAAGCGGGGATCTCCTACGAGCAGTACTTC.